This is a list of T cell receptor beta chains from one sample in a study of shared clonotypes between healthy human individuals. The method was immunoSEQ multiplex PCR; TCRdb's version includes in-frame clones alone and lacks a portion of them. This table has around 2.3 million clones, around 95% appearing once. The sequencing input was naive CD4+ T cells sorted from blood. These receptor sequences come from a man younger than 35 in good health. The CDR3 runs from the conserved cysteine through the conserved F or W. Each record gives: J gene, clone size, D gene, V gene, CDR3 protein, CDR3 DNA. A D gene is named only where the DNA matches it firmly. Part of the rows lack a size; the others show once, few, many or a class for expanded clones.

J: TRBJ1-3; size: .; D: TRBD1; V: TRBV29-1; CDR3: CSVQIARTGGNTIYF; DNA: TGCAGCGTCCAAATCGCCAGGACAGGCGGAAACACCATATATTTT
J: TRBJ1-6; size: .; D: .; V: TRBV5-1; CDR3: CASSLGRTGPDSPLHF; DNA: TGCGCCAGCAGCTTGGGAAGGACGGGGCCCGATTCACCCCTCCACTTT
J: TRBJ2-1; size: .; D: .; V: TRBV5-1; CDR3: CASSSSQGNEQFF; DNA: TGCGCCAGCTCAAGTTCTCAGGGGAATGAGCAGTTCTTC
J: TRBJ2-7; size: .; D: TRBD1; V: TRBV30; CDR3: CAWSGSRGLVNEQYF; DNA: TGTGCCTGGAGTGGCAGCAGGGGGCTGGTAAACGAGCAGTACTTC
J: TRBJ2-7; size: .; D: .; V: TRBV30; CDR3: CAWTQGSVTYEQYF; DNA: TGTGCCTGGACCCAGGGCTCGGTAACCTACGAGCAGTACTTC
J: TRBJ1-2; size: .; D: .; V: TRBV19; CDR3: CASRTKAGYGYTF; DNA: TGTGCCAGTAGGACCAAAGCGGGTTATGGCTACACCTTC
J: TRBJ1-2; size: .; D: .; V: TRBV5-4; CDR3: CASSLSRPGGDGYTF; DNA: TGTGCCAGCAGCTTGTCAAGACCCGGGGGAGATGGCTACACCTTC
J: TRBJ1-1; size: .; D: .; V: TRBV5-6; CDR3: CASSEAVNTEAFF; DNA: TGTGCCAGCAGCGAAGCCGTGAACACTGAAGCTTTCTTT
J: TRBJ2-7; size: .; D: .; V: TRBV18; CDR3: CASSPSPPREQYF; DNA: TGTGCCAGCTCACCATCCCCTCCCCGCGAGCAGTACTTC
J: TRBJ1-5; size: .; D: .; V: TRBV28; CDR3: CASTSGGGSGQPQHF; DNA: TGTGCCAGCACTTCAGGAGGAGGGTCGGGCCAGCCCCAGCATTTT
J: TRBJ1-5; size: .; D: TRBD1; V: TRBV6-1; CDR3: CASSDRGSQPQHF; DNA: TGTGCCAGCAGTGACAGGGGGAGTCAGCCCCAGCATTTT
J: TRBJ2-5; size: .; D: .; V: TRBV30; CDR3: CAWSMDPGETQYF; DNA: TGTGCCTGGAGTATGGACCCGGGGGAGACCCAGTACTTC
J: TRBJ2-3; size: .; D: .; V: TRBV30; CDR3: CAWSGQAVADTQYF; DNA: TGTGCCTGGAGTGGACAGGCGGTCGCAGATACGCAGTATTTT
J: TRBJ2-7; size: .; D: .; V: TRBV10-3; CDR3: CAISELAGNYEQYF; DNA: TGTGCCATCAGTGAGTTAGCCGGGAACTACGAGCAGTACTTC
J: TRBJ2-3; size: .; D: .; V: TRBV7-7; CDR3: CASAGGASTDTQYF; DNA: TGTGCTTCTGCTGGCGGGGCTAGCACAGATACGCAGTATTTT
J: TRBJ2-7; size: .; D: TRBD2; V: TRBV2; CDR3: CASMGLAGAYEQYF; DNA: TGTGCCAGCATGGGATTAGCGGGGGCCTACGAGCAGTACTTC
J: TRBJ1-2; size: .; D: .; V: TRBV7-9; CDR3: CASSLGDTRGYTF; DNA: TGTGCCAGCAGCTTAGGGGATACGAGGGGCTACACCTTC
J: TRBJ2-4; size: .; D: .; V: TRBV7-9; CDR3: CASSPAGQLRENIQYF; DNA: TGTGCCAGCAGCCCAGCGGGACAGCTAAGGGAAAACATTCAGTACTTC
J: TRBJ1-5; size: .; D: TRBD1; V: TRBV2; CDR3: CASRPQGARQPQHF; DNA: TGTGCCAGCAGACCCCAGGGGGCGCGGCAGCCCCAGCATTTT
J: TRBJ2-7; size: .; D: TRBD1; V: TRBV28; CDR3: CASSSDRGFSYEQYF; DNA: TGTGCCAGCAGCTCCGACAGGGGATTCTCCTACGAGCAGTACTTC
J: TRBJ1-6; size: .; D: TRBD1; V: TRBV7-9; CDR3: CASSLQPGTGGSPLHF; DNA: TGTGCCAGCAGCTTACAACCCGGGACAGGGGGCTCACCCCTCCACTTT
J: TRBJ1-1; size: .; D: .; V: TRBV19; CDR3: CASSSGVLRTFF; DNA: TGTGCCAGTAGTAGCGGAGTACTACGGACTTTCTTT
J: TRBJ2-7; size: .; D: .; V: TRBV28; CDR3: CASSFGGRYEQYF; DNA: TGTGCCAGCAGTTTTGGGGGCCGCTACGAGCAGTACTTC
J: TRBJ2-7; size: once; D: TRBD2; V: TRBV10-3; CDR3: CAISAGTSGRAYF; DNA: TGTGCCATCAGTGCTGGGACTAGCGGGAGGGCCTACTTC